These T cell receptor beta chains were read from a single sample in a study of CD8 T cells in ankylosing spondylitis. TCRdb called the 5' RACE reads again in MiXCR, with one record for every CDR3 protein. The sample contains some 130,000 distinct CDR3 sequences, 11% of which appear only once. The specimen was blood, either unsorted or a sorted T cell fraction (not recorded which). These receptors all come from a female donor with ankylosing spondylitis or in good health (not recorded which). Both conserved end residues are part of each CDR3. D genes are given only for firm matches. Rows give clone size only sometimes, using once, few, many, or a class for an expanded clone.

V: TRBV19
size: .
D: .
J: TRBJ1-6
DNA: TGTGCCAGTAGTAAAGGCAGGGCCTATAATTCACCCCTCCACTTT
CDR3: CASSKGRAYNSPLHF

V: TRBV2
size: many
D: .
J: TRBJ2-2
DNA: TGTGCCAGCAAGCAGGGTGGTGGAACCGGGGAGCTGTTTTTT
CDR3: CASKQGGGTGELFF

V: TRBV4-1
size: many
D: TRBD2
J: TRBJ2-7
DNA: TGCGCCAGCAGCCAAGAGGGGACTAGCTTCTTCTACGAGCAGTACTTC
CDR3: CASSQEGTSFFYEQYF

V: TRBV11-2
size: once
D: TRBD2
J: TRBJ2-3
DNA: TGTGCCAGCAGCTTAAATAGCGGGGGGGCCGGAGATACGCAGTATTTT
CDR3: CASSLNSGGAGDTQYF

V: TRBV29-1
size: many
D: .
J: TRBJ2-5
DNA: TGCAGCGTTGGCCGGGACATACAAGAGACCCAGTACTTC
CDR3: CSVGRDIQETQYF

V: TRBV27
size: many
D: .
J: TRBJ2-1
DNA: TGTGCCAGCATGCACCCGAATTACAATGAGCAGTTCTTC
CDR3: CASMHPNYNEQFF

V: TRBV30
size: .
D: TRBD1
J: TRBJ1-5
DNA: TGTGCCTGGAGCGTCGGGACAGGCAATCAGCCCCAGCATTTT
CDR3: CAWSVGTGNQPQHF

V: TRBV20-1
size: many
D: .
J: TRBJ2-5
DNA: TGCAGTGCTAGAAGAGGGACGAAAGAGACCCAGTACTTC
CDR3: CSARRGTKETQYF

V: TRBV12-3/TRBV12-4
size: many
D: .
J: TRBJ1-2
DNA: TGTGCCAGCAGTTTTGGGGCTAACTATGGCTACACCTTC
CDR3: CASSFGANYGYTF

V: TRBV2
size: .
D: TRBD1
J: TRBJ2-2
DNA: TGTGCCAGCAGTGAGGGACAGGGGGCGCTCGCCGGGGAGCTGTTTTTT
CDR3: CASSEGQGALAGELFF

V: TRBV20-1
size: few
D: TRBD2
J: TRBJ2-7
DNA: TGCTGTGCTAGAGCCCTAGCGGGGCCCTCCCACTACGAGCAGTACTTC
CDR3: CCARALAGPSHYEQYF

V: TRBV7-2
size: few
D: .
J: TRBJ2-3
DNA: TGTGCCAGCAGCTTAAATGATGGGACCGCAACGTATTTT
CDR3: CASSLNDGTATYF

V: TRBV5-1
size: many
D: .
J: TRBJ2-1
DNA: TGCGCCAGCAGCTTGGAAATTGGTGAGCAGTTCTTC
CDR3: CASSLEIGEQFF

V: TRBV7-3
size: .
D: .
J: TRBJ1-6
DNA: TGTGCCAGCAGCTCTCGAGGTCGGGGCCACTATAATTCACCCCTCCACTTT
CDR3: CASSSRGRGHYNSPLHF

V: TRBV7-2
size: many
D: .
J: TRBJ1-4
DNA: TGTGCCAGCAGCCCCTGGACTACAACTAATGAAAAACTGTTTTTT
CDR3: CASSPWTTTNEKLFF

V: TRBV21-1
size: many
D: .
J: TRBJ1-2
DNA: TGTGCCAGCAGCCATCGGACGGCCTATGGCTACACCTTC
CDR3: CASSHRTAYGYTF

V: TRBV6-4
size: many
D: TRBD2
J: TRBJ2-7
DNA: TGTGCCAGCACCTCTATCGGGGGGGCGTCCTACGAGCAGTACTTC
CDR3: CASTSIGGASYEQYF

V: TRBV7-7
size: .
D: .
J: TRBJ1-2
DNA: TGTGCCAGCAGCCCCACCCCAGGGGCGAGGAACTATGGCTACACCTTC
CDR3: CASSPTPGARNYGYTF

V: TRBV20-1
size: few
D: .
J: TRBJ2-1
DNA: TGCAGTGCTAGAAGGCGGGAAAACAATGAGCAGTTCTTC
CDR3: CSARRRENNEQFF

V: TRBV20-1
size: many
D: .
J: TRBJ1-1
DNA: TGCAGTGTTAGAGAGGGGCACAGGATGAACACTGAAGCTTTCTTT
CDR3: CSVREGHRMNTEAFF

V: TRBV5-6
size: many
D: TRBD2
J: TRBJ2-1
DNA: TGTGCCAGCAGCTTGAAGCGGGAGTTCTACAATGAGCAGTTCTTC
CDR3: CASSLKREFYNEQFF

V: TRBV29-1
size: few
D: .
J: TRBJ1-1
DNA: TGCAGCGCCGCCCCCACAGGGTCTGGCGGTGAAGCTTTCTTT
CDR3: CSAAPTGSGGEAFF

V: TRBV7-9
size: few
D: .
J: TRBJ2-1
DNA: TGTGCCAGCAGCCCAAGGTGGAATGAGCAGTTCTTC
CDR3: CASSPRWNEQFF

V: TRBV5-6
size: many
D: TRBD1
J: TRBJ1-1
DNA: TGTGCCAGCAGCTTCGAAGACAGGGTAACTGAAGCTTTCTTT
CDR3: CASSFEDRVTEAFF

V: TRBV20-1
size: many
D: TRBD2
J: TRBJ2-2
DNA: TGCAGTGCTAGAGATCGGGCGGGAGCGAACACCGGGGAGCTGTTTTTT
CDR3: CSARDRAGANTGELFF

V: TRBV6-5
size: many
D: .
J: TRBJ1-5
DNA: TGTGCCAGCAGCTTAGACAGAAATAGCAATCAGCCCCAGCATTTT
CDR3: CASSLDRNSNQPQHF

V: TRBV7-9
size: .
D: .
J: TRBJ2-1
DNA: TGTGCCCTAGAGAGCTCCTACAATGAGCAGTTCTTC
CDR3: CALESSYNEQFF

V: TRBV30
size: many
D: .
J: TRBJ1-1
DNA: TGTGCCTGGATTACTGCTAACACTGAAGCTTTCTTT
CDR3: CAWITANTEAFF

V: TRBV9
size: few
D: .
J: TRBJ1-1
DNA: TGTGCCAGCGCAACCGGCGGTACCCTGAACACTGAAGCTTTCTTT
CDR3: CASATGGTLNTEAFF

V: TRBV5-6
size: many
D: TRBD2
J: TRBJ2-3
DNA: TGTGCCAGCAGCTTGGGGAGCGGGGTGACAGATACGCAGTATTTT
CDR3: CASSLGSGVTDTQYF

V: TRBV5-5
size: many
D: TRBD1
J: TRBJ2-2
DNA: TGTGCCAGCAGCTGGATACAGGGGACCGGGGAGCTGTTTTTT
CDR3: CASSWIQGTGELFF

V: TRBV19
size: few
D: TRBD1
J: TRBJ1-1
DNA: TGTGCCAGTCGGACAGGGGGAGTGAAGACTGAAGCTTTCTTT
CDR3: CASRTGGVKTEAFF

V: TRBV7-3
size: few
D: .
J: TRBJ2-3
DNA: TGTGCCAGCAGCCCATACGGCACTAGCTCTTCGACAGATACGCAGTATTTT
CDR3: CASSPYGTSSSTDTQYF

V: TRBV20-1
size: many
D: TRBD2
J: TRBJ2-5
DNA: TGCAGTGCTCAGGGACTAGCGGGAGTTTTAGAGACCCAGTACTTC
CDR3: CSAQGLAGVLETQYF

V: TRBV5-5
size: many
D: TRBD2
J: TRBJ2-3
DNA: TGTGCCAGCAGGGCAACTAGCGGACTAAGGGGCACAGATACGCAGTATTTT
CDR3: CASRATSGLRGTDTQYF

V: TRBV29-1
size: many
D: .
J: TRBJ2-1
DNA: TGCAGCATAACCGGTGCGAGGGAGCAGTTCTTC
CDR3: CSITGAREQFF

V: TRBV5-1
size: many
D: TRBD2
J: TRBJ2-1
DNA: TGCGCCAGCAGCTTGGGACTAGCGAACTACAATGAGCAGTTCTTC
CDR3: CASSLGLANYNEQFF

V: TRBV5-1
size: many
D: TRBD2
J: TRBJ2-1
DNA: TGCGCCAGCAGCCTTGGGCGGGAGGGGGTCTTATCGCAGTTCTTC
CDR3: CASSLGREGVLSQFF

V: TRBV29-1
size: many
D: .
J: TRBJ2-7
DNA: TGCAGCGTTGAAGATTACCCTAGCTCCTACGAGCAGTACTTC
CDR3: CSVEDYPSSYEQYF

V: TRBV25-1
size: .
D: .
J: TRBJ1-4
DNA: TGTGCCAGCAGTGAATATGAGGGGAGGTACGAAAAACTGTTTTTT
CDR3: CASSEYEGRYEKLFF

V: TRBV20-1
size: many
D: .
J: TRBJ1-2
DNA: TGCAGTGCTAGAGGAAGGGCGGGATCTAACTATGGCTACACCTTC
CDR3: CSARGRAGSNYGYTF

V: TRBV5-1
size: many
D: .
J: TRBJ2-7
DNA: TGCGCCAGCTCAGTAGAACATTCATCCTACGAGCAGTACTTC
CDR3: CASSVEHSSYEQYF

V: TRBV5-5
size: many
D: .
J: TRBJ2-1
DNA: TGTGCCAGCAGCTTGGTCTCAGGGCCGGAGCAGTTCTTC
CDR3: CASSLVSGPEQFF

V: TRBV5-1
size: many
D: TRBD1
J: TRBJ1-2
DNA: TGCGCCAGCAGCCACGGGACAGGGGCTAACTATGGCTACACCTTC
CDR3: CASSHGTGANYGYTF

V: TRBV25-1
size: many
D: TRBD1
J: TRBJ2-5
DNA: TGTGCCAGCAGTCCTAGGGTCCCGACAGGGGACCAGACCCAGTACTTC
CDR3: CASSPRVPTGDQTQYF

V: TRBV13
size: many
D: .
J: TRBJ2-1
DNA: TGTGCCAGCAGCCGCCATTCGGGGGAGCAGTTCTTC
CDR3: CASSRHSGEQFF

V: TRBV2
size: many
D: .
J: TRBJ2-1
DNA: TGTGCCAGCAGGGCGCCTAGCGCCTCCTACAATGAGCAGTTCTTC
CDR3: CASRAPSASYNEQFF

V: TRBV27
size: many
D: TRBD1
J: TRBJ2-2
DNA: TGTGCCAGCAGCCAGGGGGCGCGGGATACCGGGGAGCTGTTTTTT
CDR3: CASSQGARDTGELFF

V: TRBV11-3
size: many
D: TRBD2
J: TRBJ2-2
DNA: TGTGCCAGCAGCTTAGGACTAGCGAGGAACACCGGGGAGCTGTTTTTT
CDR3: CASSLGLARNTGELFF

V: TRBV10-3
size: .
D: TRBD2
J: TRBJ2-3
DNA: TGTGCCTTCAAACAGCGGGAGTTAGAAGATACGCAGTATTTT
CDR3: CAFKQRELEDTQYF

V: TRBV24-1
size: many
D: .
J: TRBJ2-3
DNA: TGTGCCACCTCTGCGGGGAACACAGATACGCAGTATTTT
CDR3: CATSAGNTDTQYF

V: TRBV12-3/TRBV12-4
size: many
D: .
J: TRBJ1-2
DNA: TGTGCCAGCAGTTTAACGGGCCTACTCTATGGCTACACCTTC
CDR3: CASSLTGLLYGYTF

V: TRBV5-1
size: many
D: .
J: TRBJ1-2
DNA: TGCGCCAGCAGCTCATCTTGGGGGGGCGACTATGGCTACACCTTC
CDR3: CASSSSWGGDYGYTF

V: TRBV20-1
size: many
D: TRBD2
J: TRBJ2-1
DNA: TGCAGTGCTTCGGGACTAGGTTACAATGAGCAGTTCTTC
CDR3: CSASGLGYNEQFF

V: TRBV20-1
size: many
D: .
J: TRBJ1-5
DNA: TGCAGTGCTACCGGGCGCCGCGTTAATCAGCCCCAGCATTTT
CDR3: CSATGRRVNQPQHF